This T cell receptor (beta chain) appears in the sequencing data of a study of Ad26.COV2.S vaccination and SARS-CoV-2 variants. Overall study context: Enrolled in COV1001, the donor was in the Ad26.COV2.S trial arm, which received the vaccine. Once or twice, 56 days apart, Ad26.COV2.S was delivered intramuscularly. Broader study findings: Quantification of TCR breadth and depth may have yielded underestimates of total T cell responses.

With respect to this clone: The antigen remains undetermined.

Germline assignment: CDR1 KGHSH and CDR2 LQKENI. The V gene end was trimmed by 6 bases and the J gene end by 1 base; junction bases not matched to a gene: 6. This CDR3 comprises 16 residues. The treatment is: around 19 received Ad26.COV2.S at low or high dose, single or two shots; about 5 received placebo; per-sample allocation not given. Samples were taken on day 63 after the first vaccine or placebo injection. Sequenced by immunoSEQ multiplex PCR; TCRdb stores in-frame clones only, minus some. The table lists roughly 460,000 clones, roughly nine tenths of them singletons, with roughly 1.7% in the top ten.

The receptor was derived from a person between 18 and 60 years old who received the Ad26.COV2.S COVID-19 vaccine or a placebo. The rearrangement joins TRBV18 to TRBJ1-4, with 9 bases identical to TRBD1. Material: peripheral blood, obtained in a trial of Ad26.COV2.S vaccine versus placebo. As DNA, the CDR3 is TGTGCCAGCTCTCCAACAGGGGGCATAACTAATGAAAAACTGTTTTTT. This translates into CASSPTGGITNEKLFF.